The 29 T cell receptor beta chains below were found in one sample sequenced in a study of T cell clonality in common variable immunodeficiency. TCRdb keeps only in-frame clones here, not all; method: immunoSEQ multiplex PCR. The record shows 50,000 to 65,000 clones for this sample, with no singletons present. The sequenced sample was peripheral blood mononuclear cells. The receptors originated from a person aged 18 to 75 in good health.

This clone came up many times. The sequenced part of the CDR3 DNA is TGTGCCAGCAGCGTTGAACCCGGGACAGGGGTGAACACTGAA. It yields the protein CASSVEPGTGVNTE. The whole CDR3 region reads CASSVEPGTGVNTEAFF. V is TRBV9 and J is TRBJ1-1; 10 bases agree with TRBD1. The CDR3 goes on 3 residues after the read ends, and that part is filled in from the germline J gene. CDR1 is SGDLS and CDR2 is YYNGEE in the germline V gene. The J segment lost 0 bases and the V segment lost 2 bases, leaving 7 bases of the junction unmatched. The CDR3 contains 17 residues.

This clone was seen at least ten times. Sequencing ends 3 residues short of the CDR3 end; the germline J gene provides the rest. V is TRBV20-1 and J is TRBJ2-2, with D perhaps TRBD2 (5 bases). V was trimmed by 5 bases and J by 6 bases, leaving 16 bases between them. Germline V gives CDR1 DFQATT, CDR2 SNEGSKA (reference sequence). There are 14 residues in the CDR3. The CDR3 is CSAQKRTTAGELFF. The sequenced part of the CDR3 DNA is TGCAGTGCTCAGAAGCGGACCACCGCCGGGGAG.

This CDR3 is CASSLDTGGNYDYTF. The DNA read from the CDR3 is TGTGCCAGCAGCTTAGATACAGGGGGCAATTACGAC. The chain carries TRBV7-6 and TRBJ1-2; TRBD1 matches 9 bases. The read falls 3 residues short of the CDR3 end, and the missing part is taken from the germline J gene. Germline V CDR1 and CDR2: SGHVS, FNYEAQ. The CDR3 has 15 amino acids.

The table lists this clone with many counts. The CDR3 end lies 3 residues beyond the end of the read and is filled in from the germline J gene. V gene TRBV30 combines with J gene TRBJ1-6; TRBD1 matches at 7 bases. Germline CDR1 is GTSNPN and CDR2 is SVGIG (reference sequence). Unmatched junction bases numbered 6, after V lost 7 bases and J lost 0 bases. The CDR3 has 15 residues. Here the CDR3 reads CALETGSSYNSPLHF. CDR3 DNA (partial): TGTGCCTTGGAGACAGGGAGCTCCTATAATTCACCC.

Concerning this clone itself: The read terminates 3 residues before the CDR3 end, so the remaining end is supplied by the germline J gene. This chain links TRBV7-9 with TRBJ1-5; possible D gene TRBD1, 6 bases. Germline assignment: CDR1 SEHNR and CDR2 FQNEAQ (reference sequence). Trimming pared 5 bases from V and 4 bases from J, leaving 12 bases between. There are 14 residues in the CDR3. Partial CDR3 DNA: TGTGCCAGCAGCCAGACAGGAGGTAATCAGCCC. As protein: CASSQTGGNQP. The whole CDR3 is CASSQTGGNQPQHF.

This clone was seen at least ten times. The CDR3 end is not reached by the read, which stops 3 residues before it; the germline J gene fills it in. The chain recombines TRBV12-5 with TRBJ2-2; 10 nucleotides agree with TRBD1. Germline CDR1 and CDR2: LGHNT and FRNRAP. V trimming: 1 base; J trimming: 5 bases; junction bases outside the gene matches: 10. This CDR3 region has 18 residues. The CDR3 DNA, read in part, is TGTGCTAGTGGTTTGGAAAGGGACAGGGGATTTCGGACCGGGGAG. It is translated as CASGLERDRGFRTGE. Given in full, the CDR3 is CASGLERDRGFRTGELFF.

This clone was found many times. The sequence runs out 3 residues before the end of the CDR3; the remainder is reconstructed from the germline J gene. The chain uses TRBV14 and TRBJ2-1; D might be TRBD2 (6 bases). Germline values: CDR1 SGHDN, CDR2 FVKESK. The CDR3 is 16 amino acids. Trimming stripped 5 bases from V and 0 bases from J, with 14 bases between. The CDR3 sequence: CASSVGLSSSYNEQFF. CDR3 DNA (partial): TGTGCCAGCAGCGTAGGACTATCTAGCTCCTACAATGAG.

This clone was counted many times. The read comes to an end 3 residues before the CDR3 does, leaving the germline J gene to fill in the end. This sequence joins TRBV5-1 and TRBJ1-1, with unresolved D. Germline V gene sequence: CDR1 SGHRS, CDR2 YFSETQ. The V end lost 1 base, the J end lost 4 bases, and 11 bases lay between the germline ends. This CDR3 comprises 14 residues. CDR3 protein: CASSLKGLGTEAFF. The CDR3 DNA, read in part, is TGCGCCAGCAGCTTGAAAGGGTTGGGCACTGAA.

At least ten counts were recorded for this clone. The sequenced fragment ends 3 residues before the CDR3 boundary, so the rest is inferred from the germline J gene. This chain links TRBV5-1 with TRBJ2-1; weak D call: TRBD1 (5 bases). The V end lost 4 bases, the J end lost 9 bases, and 11 bases lay between the germline ends. The CDR3 is 12 amino acids. CDR1 and CDR2 (germline): SGHRS, YFSETQ. CDR3 bases read: TGCGCCAGCAGCCCAGACAGAGGTGAG. Protein product: CASSPDRGE. In full, the CDR3 reads CASSPDRGEQFF.

The table lists this clone with many counts. The read is 3 residues too short to cover the CDR3 end, so that end is filled in from the germline J gene. This rearrangement joins TRBV30 to TRBJ1-5; tentative D call: TRBD1 (6 bases). The CDR3 is made up of 13 amino acids. V lost 1 base, J lost 4 bases, and 8 bases lay in between. Looked up from germline, CDR1 is GTSNPN and CDR2 is SVGIG (reference sequence). CDR3 DNA, as far as it was read: TGTGCCTGGAGTGGAGGGGGTAATCAGCCC. Protein: CAWSGGGNQP. In full, the CDR3 reads CAWSGGGNQPQHF.

This clone came up many times. Coverage ceases 3 residues before the CDR3 finishes, and the germline J gene fills in the end. The V gene is TRBV18, the J gene TRBJ1-2; TRBD1 matches 11 bases. From germline, CDR1 is KGHSH and CDR2 LQKENI. CDR3 length: 16 amino acids. The sequenced CDR3 bases are TGTGCCAGCTCACCAGGGAGGACAGGGGGCGCCCCGGGC. Translated, it gives CASSPGRTGGAPG. The complete CDR3 protein is CASSPGRTGGAPGYTF.

This clone was detected many times. Coverage ceases 3 residues before the CDR3 finishes, and the germline J gene fills in the end. The V call is TRBV5-1, the J call TRBJ2-1; D may correspond to TRBD1 or TRBD2 (5 bases each). The V end was cut by 4 bases, the J end by 5 bases, with 13 bases between. The CDR3 spans 14 residues. Germline assignment: CDR1 SGHRS and CDR2 YFSETQ. The sequenced part of the CDR3 DNA is TGCGCCAGCAGCGGCCGCAGGGAGCACAATGAG. Translating it yields CASSGRREHNE. The full CDR3 reads CASSGRREHNEQFF. The full variable domain, its missing parts supplied by reference TRBV5-1 and TRBJ2-1, is KAGVTQTPRYLIKTRGQQVTLSCSPISGHRSVSWYQQTPGQGLQFLFEYFSETQRNKGNFPGRFSGRQFSNSRSEMNVSTLELGDSALYLCASSGRREHNEQFFGPGTRLTVL.

This clone has ten or more counts. The missing CDR3 end, 3 residues past where the read stops, is filled in from the germline J gene. The gene calls are TRBV7-8 and TRBJ1-1; possible D gene TRBD1, 6 bases. The CDR3 is 16 residues long. V dropped 1 base and J dropped 0 bases, with 12 bases sitting between them. Germline loops: CDR1 SGHVS, CDR2 FQNEAQ. CDR3 protein: CASSLEQGIMNTEAFF. CDR3 DNA, as far as it was read: TGTGCCAGCAGCTTAGAACAGGGTATCATGAACACTGAA.

This clone was found many times. The CDR3 here is CASSQKTQLGSPLHF. The covered CDR3 bases are TGTGCCAGCAGCCAAAAAACACAGCTCGGCTCACCC. The rearrangement joins TRBV14 to TRBJ1-6, with D uncertain. The CDR3 goes on 3 residues after the read ends, and that part is filled in from the germline J gene. The length of the CDR3 is 15 residues. V lost 2 bases, J lost 10 bases, and 15 bases lay in between. Germline-derived CDR1 and CDR2 are SGHDN and FVKESK.

This clone was seen many times. This CDR3 is CASSPWTSVENIQYF. Incomplete CDR3 DNA: TGTGCCAGCTCACCATGGACTAGCGTTGAAAACATT. This rearrangement joins TRBV18 to TRBJ2-4; TRBD2 matches at 9 bases. The DNA ends 3 residues before the CDR3 does, and the rest of the CDR3 is filled in from the germline J gene. The CDR3 loop spans 15 amino acids. The V segment lost 2 bases and the J segment 5 bases; nucleotides outside the gene matches: 4. In germline, CDR1 is KGHSH, CDR2 LQKENI.

This clone was counted many times. The CDR3 end lies 3 residues beyond the end of the read and is filled in from the germline J gene. The J gene is TRBJ1-1, the V gene TRBV4-1, with TRBD1 matching over 9 bases. V trimming: 4 bases; J trimming: 5 bases; junction bases outside the gene matches: 17. The CDR3 is made up of 18 amino acids. Germline CDR1 MGHRA, CDR2 YSYEKL. CDR3 DNA, as far as it was read: TGCGCCAGCAGCCCTTCCGGGACAGGGTTATTACGACGGACTGAA. Its protein is CASSPSGTGLLRRTE. The CDR3 in full is CASSPSGTGLLRRTEAFF.

This clone appeared many times. The CDR3 end is not reached by the read, which stops 3 residues before it; the germline J gene fills it in. The chain combines TRBV29-1 with TRBJ1-1; D is undetermined. CDR3 length equals 10 residues. The germline CDR1 and CDR2 sequences are SQVTM and ANQGSEA. The CDR3 protein is CSVGSVEAFF. Partial CDR3 DNA: TGCAGCGTTGGTTCAGTGGAA.

A word on this clone: The read falls 3 residues short of the CDR3 end, and the missing part is taken from the germline J gene. The genes are TRBV10-1 and TRBJ2-7, with a possible D match to TRBD2 (7 bases). CDR3 length equals 15 residues. CDR1 and CDR2 from the germline V gene are WNHNN and SYGVQD (reference sequence). The ends were cut back, 4 bases at V and 3 bases at J, with 16 bases in the middle. CDR3 amino acids: CASSVSRGAYYEQYF. The sequenced CDR3 bases are TGCGCCAGCAGTGTTTCACGGGGGGCATACTACGAG.

This clone was counted many times. The sequence runs out 3 residues before the end of the CDR3; the remainder is reconstructed from the germline J gene. The chain combines TRBV30 with TRBJ1-1; D remains ambiguous. The CDR3 loop spans 13 amino acids. Germline V gene sequence: CDR1 GTSNPN, CDR2 SVGIG (reference sequence). Trimming removed 1 base at V and 1 base at J, with 7 bases between. CDR3 loop: CAWSEQPNTEAFF. CDR3 bases read: TGTGCCTGGAGTGAACAACCGAACACTGAA.

This clone was detected ten times or more. The read terminates 3 residues before the CDR3 end, so the remaining end is supplied by the germline J gene. The gene calls are TRBV7-3 and TRBJ2-3, with TRBD2 identical over 7 bases. The CDR3 has 14 residues. CDR1 is SGHTA, CDR2 FQGTGA, per germline. V was pared by 4 bases and J by 2 bases, with 3 bases of the junction left unmatched. CDR3 sequence: CASSSGTTTDTQYF. The CDR3 DNA, read in part, is TGTGCCAGCAGCTCCGGGACTACCACAGATACG.

This clone was counted ten times or more. The CDR3 bases that were read are TGCAGTGCTAGAGACTCGAGGGGGTCCCTCTCCTACGAG. Protein: CSARDSRGSLSYE. The CDR3 reads in full as CSARDSRGSLSYEQYF. The chain is built from TRBV20-1 and TRBJ2-7; possibly TRBD1 for D (6 bases). The read terminates 3 residues before the CDR3 end, so the remaining end is supplied by the germline J gene. The germline CDR1 and CDR2 sequences are DFQATT and SNEGSKA (reference sequence). The germline V and J ends were trimmed by 0 bases and 0 bases, with 15 bases remaining between them. The CDR3 totals 16 residues.

This clone was picked up a small number of times. The read ends 3 residues shy of where the CDR3 ends; the end is completed using the germline J gene. This chain links TRBV5-1 with TRBJ2-1; a weak D match, TRBD1 (6 bases). Germline CDR1 is SGHRS and CDR2 is YFSETQ. The CDR3 length is 14 residues. The V end was cut by 10 bases, the J end by 6 bases, with 20 bases between. The chain's CDR3 is CAVNRDTVGNEQFF. CDR3 DNA, as far as it was read: TGCGCCGTAAACCGGGACACGGTGGGCAATGAG. The full variable domain, with the rest looked up from reference TRBV5-1 and TRBJ2-1, is KAGVTQTPRYLIKTRGQQVTLSCSPISGHRSVSWYQQTPGQGLQFLFEYFSETQRNKGNFPGRFSGRQFSNSRSEMNVSTLELGDSALYLCAVNRDTVGNEQFFGPGTRLTVL.

The sample holds many counts of this clone. The CDR3 is cut off 3 residues early in the read; its end comes from the germline J gene. The J gene is TRBJ2-1, the V gene TRBV20-1, with D perhaps matching TRBD1 (5 bases). CDR3 length: 15 amino acids. From germline, CDR1 is DFQATT and CDR2 SNEGSKA (reference sequence). Trimming stripped 6 bases from V and 0 bases from J, with 15 bases between. Incomplete CDR3 DNA: TGCAGTGCACCTCAGACAGTGACCTCCTACAATGAG. This translates into CSAPQTVTSYNE. The CDR3 reads in full as CSAPQTVTSYNEQFF.

In this sample, this clone turned up many times. The CDR3 end falls 3 residues outside the read, so it is completed with the germline J gene. The chain employs TRBV5-1 and TRBJ1-5; D gene unclear. The CDR3 runs 15 residues. The germline gives CDR1 SGHRS, CDR2 YFSETQ. Trimming cost V 0 bases and J 1 base, with 8 bases left between them. The part of the CDR3 DNA that was read is TGCGCCAGCAGCTTGGACGGGGTCAGCAATCAGCCC. Translated, it gives CASSLDGVSNQP. The full CDR3 protein reads CASSLDGVSNQPQHF.

Many counts were recorded for this clone. The read comes to an end 3 residues before the CDR3 does, leaving the germline J gene to fill in the end. This chain links TRBV2 with TRBJ2-7, with TRBD1 as a possible D gene (6 bases). This CDR3 is built from 13 residues. Trimming pared 4 bases from V and 1 base from J, leaving 8 bases between. Germline V CDR1 and CDR2: SNHLY, FYNNEI. CDR3 in amino acids: CASSATGSYEQYF. The sequenced part of the CDR3 DNA is TGTGCCAGCAGTGCAACAGGGTCCTACGAG. Drawing the rest from reference TRBV2 and TRBJ2-7, the complete variable domain is EPEVTQTPSHQVTQMGQEVILRCVPISNHLYFYWYRQILGQKVEFLVSFYNNEISEKSEIFDDQFSVERPDGSNFTLKIRSTKLEDSAMYFCASSATGSYEQYFGPGTRLTVT.

The table lists this clone with many counts. Read sequence stops 3 residues before the CDR3 end, and the germline J gene provides the missing end. The rearrangement links TRBV5-1 to TRBJ1-1, with 7 bases lining up with TRBD1. The CDR3 loop spans 13 amino acids. J gave up 6 bases and V 4 bases, and 6 bases lay outside the gene matches. Germline CDR1 SGHRS, CDR2 YFSETQ. Partial CDR3 DNA: TGCGCCAGCAGCCTCCAGGGGGAAGCTGAA. It specifies CASSLQGEAE. The entire CDR3 protein is CASSLQGEAEAFF.

This clone was observed many times. Coverage ceases 3 residues before the CDR3 finishes, and the germline J gene fills in the end. This chain links TRBV5-6 with TRBJ2-7, with 8 bases fitting TRBD2. The CDR3 runs 15 residues. J lost 1 base, V lost 2 bases, and 5 bases had no gene match. Germline V CDR1 and CDR2: SGHDT, YYEEEE. The CDR3 protein is CASSLSGGESYEQYF. The sequenced CDR3 bases are TGTGCCAGCAGCTTATCGGGAGGGGAGTCCTACGAG.

This clone was recorded at least ten times. The covered CDR3 bases are TGCAGCGCTGGGGCCATTAACTATGGC. Its translation is CSAGAINYG. The full-length CDR3 reads as CSAGAINYGYTF. The chain joins TRBV29-1 to TRBJ1-2; a possible D gene is TRBD1 (5 bases). The sequence runs out 3 residues before the end of the CDR3; the remainder is reconstructed from the germline J gene. CDR3 length: 12 residues. The germline V and J ends were trimmed by 7 bases and 1 base, with 10 bases remaining between them. Germline V gene sequence: CDR1 SQVTM, CDR2 ANQGSEA.

This clone was counted many times. The DNA ends 3 residues before the CDR3 does, and the rest of the CDR3 is filled in from the germline J gene. The genes are TRBV19 and TRBJ1-1, with TRBD1 matching 7 bases. J gave up 5 bases and V 3 bases, and 9 bases lay outside the gene matches. Germline CDR1 reads LNHDA; CDR2 reads SQIVND (reference sequence). The CDR3 has 15 amino acids. CDR3 DNA (partial): TGTGCCAGTAGTATCAGTCCAGGGGGGCGTACTGAA. Its translation: CASSISPGGRTE. The whole CDR3 protein is CASSISPGGRTEAFF.